The 7 T cell receptor beta chains given below trace back to one sample, sequenced in a study of T-cell memory formation after mild COVID-19. TCRdb called the 5' RACE reads again in MiXCR, with one record for every CDR3 protein. The repertoire consists of around 49,000 distinct CDR3 sequences, with roughly 27% occurring once and the leading ten covering 35% to 50%. Sample: PBMCs or a T cell subset sorted from them (not recorded which). These receptors were collected from a man younger than 35 who had mild COVID-19 (a few samples of this study predate the infection). Cell type and time point are not known.

In this sample, this clonotype is medium-sized. The V and J genes are TRBV7-6 and TRBJ1-1, with D possibly being TRBD1 (5 bases). The CDR3 sequence is 15 residues long. Trimming removed 5 bases at V and 1 base at J, with 14 bases between. The germline V gene encodes CDR1 SGHVS and CDR2 FNYEAQ. The CDR3 nucleotides are TGTGCCAGCAGCCTACCCCCGACAGCGAACACTGAAGCTTTCTTT. Encoded protein: CASSLPPTANTEAFF.

The chain links TRBV7-2 to TRBJ2-7, with 10 bases aligning to TRBD1. Germline V gives CDR1 SGHTA, CDR2 FQGNSA. The CDR3 is 16 residues long. Losses at the gene ends were 4 bases for V and 7 bases for J; bases not matched to a gene: 13. The CDR3 DNA reads as TGTGCCAGCAGCTCGTGGGACAGGGGACCTACGGAGGAGCAGTACTTC. Its protein product is CASSSWDRGPTEEQYF.

V usage is TRBV6-6 and J usage is TRBJ1-5; 8 nucleotides agree with TRBD1. The CDR3 sequence is 16 residues long. Trimming took 2 bases from V and 5 from J; bases not matched to a gene: 8. The germline CDR1 and CDR2 sequences are MNHNY and SVGAGI (reference sequence). CDR3 DNA sequence: TGTGCCAGCAGTTACGGTGGGCAGGGGGCCGATCAGCCCCAGCATTTT. Protein product: CASSYGGQGADQPQHF.

This chain joins TRBV7-8 and TRBJ2-7; D is unresolved. CDR1 SGHVS and CDR2 FQNEAQ come from the germline V gene. V was cut by 6 bases and J by 1 base, with 10 bases left in between. The CDR3 has 13 amino acids. CDR3 protein: CASSHVASYEQYF. The CDR3 DNA is TGTGCCAGCAGTCACGTCGCATCCTACGAGCAGTACTTC.

The chain joins TRBV4-1 to TRBJ2-2; TRBD2 matches 9 bases. Germline values: CDR1 MGHRA, CDR2 YSYEKL. The CDR3 covers 16 residues. V was pared by 8 bases and J by 7 bases, with 14 bases of the junction left unmatched. CDR3 sequence reads: CASGTMGLALSGELFF. The DNA for the CDR3 is TGCGCCAGCGGAACAATGGGACTAGCCTTAAGCGGGGAGCTGTTTTTT.

This clonotype has just a few counts. The rearrangement joins TRBV12-3 or TRBV12-4 to TRBJ2-3; 8 bases align to TRBD2. This CDR3 comprises 16 residues. Losses at the gene ends were 5 bases for V and 4 bases for J; bases not matched to a gene: 11. The chain's CDR3 is CASSQPGLVLADTQYF. CDR3 in DNA: TGTGCCAGCAGTCAACCGGGACTAGTCCTCGCAGATACGCAGTATTTT.

This clonotype appeared a single time. The chain links TRBV7-9 to TRBJ2-1; D could derive from TRBD1 or TRBD2 (5 bases each). The V end was cut by 3 bases, the J end by 6 bases, with 12 bases between. The length of the CDR3 is 14 residues. Germline V lookup: CDR1 SEHNR, CDR2 FQNEAQ (reference sequence). This CDR3 is CASSFMGVFNEQFF. For the CDR3, the DNA is TGTGCCAGCAGCTTTATGGGGGTATTCAATGAGCAGTTCTTC.